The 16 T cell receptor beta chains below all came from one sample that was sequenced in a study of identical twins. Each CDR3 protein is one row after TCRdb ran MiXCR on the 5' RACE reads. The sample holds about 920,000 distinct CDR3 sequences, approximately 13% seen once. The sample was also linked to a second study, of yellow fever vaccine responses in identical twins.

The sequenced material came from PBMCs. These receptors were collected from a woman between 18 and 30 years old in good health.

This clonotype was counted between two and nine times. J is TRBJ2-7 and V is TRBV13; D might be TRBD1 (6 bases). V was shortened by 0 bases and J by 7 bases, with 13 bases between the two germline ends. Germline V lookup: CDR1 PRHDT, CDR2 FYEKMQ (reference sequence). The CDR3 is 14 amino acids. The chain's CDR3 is CASSLGGGLTEQYV. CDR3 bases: TGTGCCAGCAGCTTAGGTGGGGGCTTAACGGAGCAGTACGTC.

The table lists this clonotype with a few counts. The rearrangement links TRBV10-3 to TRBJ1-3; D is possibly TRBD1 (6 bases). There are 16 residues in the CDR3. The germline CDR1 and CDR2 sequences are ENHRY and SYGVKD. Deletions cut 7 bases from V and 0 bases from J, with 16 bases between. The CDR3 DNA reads TGTGCCATCACGGACTGGGACAATCGCTCTGGAAACACCATATATTTT. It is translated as CAITDWDNRSGNTIYF.

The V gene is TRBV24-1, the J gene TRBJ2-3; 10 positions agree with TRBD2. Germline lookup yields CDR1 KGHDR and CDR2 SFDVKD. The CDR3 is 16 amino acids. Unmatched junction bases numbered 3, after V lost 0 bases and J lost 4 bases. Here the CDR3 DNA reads TGTGCCACCAGTGATTTGAGCGGGGGGGCCCCAGATACGCAGTATTTT. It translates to CATSDLSGGAPDTQYF.

CDR3 loop: CASSDIVYEQFF. The CDR3 bases are TGTGCCAGCAGCGACATAGTCTATGAGCAGTTCTTC. This chain links TRBV3-1 with TRBJ2-1; D is unresolved. V lost 5 bases to trimming and J lost 8 bases, with 10 bases between them. The CDR3 has 12 amino acids. CDR1 is LGHDT and CDR2 is YNNKEL in the germline V gene (reference sequence).

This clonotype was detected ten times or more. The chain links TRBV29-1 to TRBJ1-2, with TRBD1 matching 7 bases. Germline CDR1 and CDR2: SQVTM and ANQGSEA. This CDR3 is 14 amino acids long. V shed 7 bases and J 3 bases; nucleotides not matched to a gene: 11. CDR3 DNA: TGCAGCGCAGAGGGGGCAGAAAGGTACTATGGCTACACCTTC. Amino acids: CSAEGAERYYGYTF.

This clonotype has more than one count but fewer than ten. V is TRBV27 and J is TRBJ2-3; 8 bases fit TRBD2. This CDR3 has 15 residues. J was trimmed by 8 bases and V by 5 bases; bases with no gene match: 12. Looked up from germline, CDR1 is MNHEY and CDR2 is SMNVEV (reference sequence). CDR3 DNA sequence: TGTGCCAGCAGTCCTTCCCGGGGGGGCGGGGGTACGCAGTATTTT. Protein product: CASSPSRGGGGTQYF.

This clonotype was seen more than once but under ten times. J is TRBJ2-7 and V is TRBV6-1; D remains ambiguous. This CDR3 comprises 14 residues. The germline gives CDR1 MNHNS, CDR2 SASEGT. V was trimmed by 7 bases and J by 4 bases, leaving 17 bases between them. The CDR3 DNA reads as TGTGCCAGCAAGGTGGAGTGGAGCGCTTACGAGCAGTACTTC. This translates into CASKVEWSAYEQYF.

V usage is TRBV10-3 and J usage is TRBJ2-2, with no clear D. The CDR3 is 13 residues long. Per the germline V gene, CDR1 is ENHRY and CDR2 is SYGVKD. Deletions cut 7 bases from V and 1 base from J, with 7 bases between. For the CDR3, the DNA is TGTGCCATCAATCCAAGGAACACCGGGGAGCTGTTTTTT. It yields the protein CAINPRNTGELFF.

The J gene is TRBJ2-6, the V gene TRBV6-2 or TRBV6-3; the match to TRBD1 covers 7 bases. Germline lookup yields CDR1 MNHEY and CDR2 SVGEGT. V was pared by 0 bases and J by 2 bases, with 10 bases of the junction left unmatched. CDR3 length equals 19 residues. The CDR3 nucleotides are TGTGCCAGCAGTTACTCACCGACAGGGACATCACCTGGGGCCAACGTCCTGACTTTC. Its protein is CASSYSPTGTSPGANVLTF.

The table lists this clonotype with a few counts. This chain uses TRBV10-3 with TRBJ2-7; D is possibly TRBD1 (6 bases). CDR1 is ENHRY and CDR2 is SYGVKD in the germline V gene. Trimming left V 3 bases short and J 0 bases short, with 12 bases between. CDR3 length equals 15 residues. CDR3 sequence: CAISEAGASSYEQYF. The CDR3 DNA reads TGTGCCATCAGTGAAGCAGGGGCTAGCTCCTACGAGCAGTACTTC.

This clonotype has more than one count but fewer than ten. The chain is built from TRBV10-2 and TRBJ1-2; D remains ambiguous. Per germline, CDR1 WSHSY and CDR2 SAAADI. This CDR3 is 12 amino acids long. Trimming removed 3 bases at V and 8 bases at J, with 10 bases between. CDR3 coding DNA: TGCGCCAGCAGTGATTCGGTAACGGGCTACACCTTC. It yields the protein CASSDSVTGYTF.

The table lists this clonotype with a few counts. The CDR3 DNA reads TGCAGTGCTCCCCTCAAGGGGGTAGCTTATGGCACAGATACGCAGTATTTT. This encodes CSAPLKGVAYGTDTQYF. This rearrangement joins TRBV20-1 to TRBJ2-3, with a possible D match to TRBD1 (6 bases). Trimming removed 5 bases at V and 1 base at J, with 22 bases between. This CDR3 is built from 17 residues. Germline V CDR1 and CDR2: DFQATT, SNEGSKA (reference sequence).

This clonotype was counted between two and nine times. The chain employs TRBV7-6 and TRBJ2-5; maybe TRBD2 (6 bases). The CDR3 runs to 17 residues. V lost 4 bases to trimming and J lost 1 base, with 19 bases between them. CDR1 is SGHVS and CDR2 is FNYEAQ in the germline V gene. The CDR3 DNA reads TGTGCCAGCAGCTCCAAAGCCGGGGAGCGGGTCCAAGAGACCCAGTACTTC. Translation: CASSSKAGERVQETQYF.

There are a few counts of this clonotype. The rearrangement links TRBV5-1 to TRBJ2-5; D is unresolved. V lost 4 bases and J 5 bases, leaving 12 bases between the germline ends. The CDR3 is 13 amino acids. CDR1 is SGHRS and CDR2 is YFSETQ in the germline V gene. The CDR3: CASSSTVMETQYF. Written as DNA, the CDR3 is TGCGCCAGCAGCAGCACAGTGATGGAGACCCAGTACTTC.

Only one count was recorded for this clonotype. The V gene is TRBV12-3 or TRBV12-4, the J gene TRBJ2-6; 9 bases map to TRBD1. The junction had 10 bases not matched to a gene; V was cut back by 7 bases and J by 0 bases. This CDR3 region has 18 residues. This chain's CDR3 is CASTEMGTGPSGANVLTF. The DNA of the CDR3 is TGTGCCAGCACCGAGATGGGGACAGGGCCCTCTGGGGCCAACGTCCTGACTTTC.

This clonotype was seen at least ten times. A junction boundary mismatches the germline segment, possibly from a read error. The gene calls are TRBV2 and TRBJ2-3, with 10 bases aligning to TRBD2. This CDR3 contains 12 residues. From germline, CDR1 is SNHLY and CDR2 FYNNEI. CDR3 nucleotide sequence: TGTGCCAGCAGTGGAGATTCCCTAGCGGGAGTTTTT. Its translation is CASSGDSLAGVF. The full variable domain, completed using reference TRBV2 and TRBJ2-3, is EPEVTQTPSHQVTQMGQEVILRCVPISNHLYFYWYRQILGQKVEFLVSFYNNEISEKSEIFDDQFSVERPDGSNFTLKIRSTKLEDSAMYFCASSGDSLAGVFGPGTRLTVL.